The following is a T cell receptor beta chain sequence with its context. Antigen unknown. The data were obtained in a study of cytomegalovirus exposure and HLA in healthy donors. Study-wide results and limits: Cytomegalovirus-associated status was assigned to approximately 160 TCR beta chains. Through in vitro validation, three CMV-associated chains were shown to be specific for CMV antigens.

Sequencing used immunoSEQ multiplex PCR; TCRdb keeps in-frame clones, though not all of them. The profile shows 160,000 or so clones, roughly 91% of them singletons. Germline lookup yields CDR1 SEHNR and CDR2 FQNEAQ (reference sequence). The length of the CDR3 is 15 residues. Trimming left V 3 bases short and J 0 bases short, with 9 bases between. The TCR originated in a man in his late teens or twenties in good health and CMV-seronegative. The chain is built from TRBV7-9 and TRBJ2-1; D possibly corresponds to TRBD2 (5 bases). Specimen: PBMCs. In DNA form, the CDR3 reads TGTGCCAGCAGCTTCGAGGGCGTCTCCTACAATGAGCAGTTCTTC. This encodes CASSFEGVSYNEQFF.